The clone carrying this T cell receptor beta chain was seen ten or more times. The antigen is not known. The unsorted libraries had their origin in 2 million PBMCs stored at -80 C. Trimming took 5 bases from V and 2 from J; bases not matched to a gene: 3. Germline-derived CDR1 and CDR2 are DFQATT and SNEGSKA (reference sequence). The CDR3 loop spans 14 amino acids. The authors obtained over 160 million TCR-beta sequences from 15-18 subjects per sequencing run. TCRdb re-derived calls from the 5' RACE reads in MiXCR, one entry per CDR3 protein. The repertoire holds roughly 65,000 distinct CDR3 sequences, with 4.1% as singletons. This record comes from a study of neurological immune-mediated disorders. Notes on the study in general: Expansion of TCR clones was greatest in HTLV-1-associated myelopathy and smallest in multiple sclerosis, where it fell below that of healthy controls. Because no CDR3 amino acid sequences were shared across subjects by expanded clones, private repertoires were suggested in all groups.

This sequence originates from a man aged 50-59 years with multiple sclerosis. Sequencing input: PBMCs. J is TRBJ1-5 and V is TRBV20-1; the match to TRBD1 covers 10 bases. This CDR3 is CSALTGGGNQPQHF. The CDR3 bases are TGCAGTGCTCTGACAGGGGGCGGCAATCAGCCCCAGCATTTT.